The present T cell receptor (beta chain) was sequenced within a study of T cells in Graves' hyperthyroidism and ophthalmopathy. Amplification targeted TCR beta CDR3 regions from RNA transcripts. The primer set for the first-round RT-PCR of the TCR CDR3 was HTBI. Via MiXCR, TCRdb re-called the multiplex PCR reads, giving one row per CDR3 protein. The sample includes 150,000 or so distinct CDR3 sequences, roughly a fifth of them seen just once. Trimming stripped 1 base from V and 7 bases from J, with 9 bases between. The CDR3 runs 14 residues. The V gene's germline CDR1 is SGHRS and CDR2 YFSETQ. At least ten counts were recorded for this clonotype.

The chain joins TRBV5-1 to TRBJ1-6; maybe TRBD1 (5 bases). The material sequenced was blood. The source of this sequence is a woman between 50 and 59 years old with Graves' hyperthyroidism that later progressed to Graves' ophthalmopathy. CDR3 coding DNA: TGCGCCAGCAGCTTGAAAGGGGAAAATTCACCCCTCCACTTT. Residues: CASSLKGENSPLHF.